Below, one T cell receptor beta chain is given with its context. Participants' own reports of clinical history determined their cohort assignment. Trimming took 3 bases from V and 7 from J, leaving 10 bases between them. CDR1 is MGHDK, CDR2 SYGVNS, per germline. The CDR3 sequence is 14 residues long. Per the original methods: Counts of nucleated cells, estimated from reference gene primer amplification, were obtained. Sequencing was performed with immunoSEQ multiplex PCR; in TCRdb, only in-frame clones are kept and a portion is missing. V, J and clone size derive from that table, while D and trimming were established from the DNA sequence. The data hold under 250,000 clones, with about nine tenths observed a single time. The record originates from a study of blood T cell repertoires in COVID-19. Background on the study: T cells, B-cell-depleted T cells, or PBMCs supplied cDNA or gDNA.

The sequenced material came from PBMCs or T cells enriched from blood (not recorded which). The genes are TRBV25-1 and TRBJ1-6; TRBD1 is a possible D gene (6 bases). The receptor was derived from a woman in her twenties or thirties with acute COVID-19. CDR3 in amino acids: CASSDTGSNSPLHF. CDR3 coding DNA: TGTGCCAGCAGTGACACAGGGTCAAATTCACCCCTCCACTTT.